Listed below are T cell receptor beta chains from one sample, sequenced in a study of OX40 agonist ivuxolimab in advanced cancers. Profiling relied on immunoSEQ multiplex PCR, and the TCRdb table lists in-frame clones only, not all of them. The table shows around 79,000 clones, with 88% occurring only once. Sequenced material: CD4+ or CD8+ T cells sorted from blood, taken in a trial of the OX40 agonist ivuxolimab. Receptors originate from an adult with an advanced solid tumor such as melanoma, head and neck, liver or kidney cancer. Both conserved end residues are part of each CDR3. D genes are given only for firm matches. The size entry is marked missing in some rows and otherwise reads once, few, many or a size class.

size	J	V	D	CDR3	DNA
.	TRBJ2-2	TRBV4-1	.	CASSPLIAEANTGELFF	TGCGCCAGCAGCCCACTCATCGCGGAGGCGAACACCGGGGAGCTGTTTTTT
.	TRBJ2-2	TRBV5-1	.	CASSFGGHTGELFF	TGCGCCAGCAGCTTTGGTGGCCACACCGGGGAGCTGTTTTTT
.	TRBJ1-1	TRBV5-1	.	CASSLGGDMNTEAFF	TGCGCCAGCAGCTTGGGTGGGGATATGAACACTGAAGCTTTCTTT
.	TRBJ1-6	TRBV19	.	CASRRAGMDSPLHF	TGTGCCAGTAGGAGAGCAGGAATGGATTCACCCCTCCACTTT
.	TRBJ1-5	TRBV7-9	TRBD1	CASSLGQGALNQPQHF	TGTGCCAGCAGCTTAGGGCAGGGGGCCCTCAATCAGCCCCAGCATTTT
.	TRBJ2-3	TRBV5-1	TRBD2	CASSTGTSGVTDTQYF	TGCGCCAGCAGCACCGGGACTAGCGGGGTTACAGATACGCAGTATTTT
few	TRBJ1-6	TRBV10-3	.	CAISESAGVNGSPLHF	TGTGCCATCAGTGAGTCGGCCGGGGTTAACGGTTCACCCCTCCACTTT
.	TRBJ2-1	TRBV21-1	.	CASSRAPSGGESYNEQFF	TGTGCCAGCAGCCGGGCCCCTTCAGGGGGCGAGTCCTACAATGAGCAGTTCTTC
.	TRBJ1-2	TRBV4-1	.	CASSQVLGACTF	TGCGCCAGCAGCCAAGTGTTGGGGGCCTGCACCTTC
.	TRBJ1-2	TRBV29-1	TRBD1	CSVEAQQGARGYTF	TGCAGCGTTGAAGCGCAACAGGGGGCGCGAGGCTACACCTTC
.	TRBJ2-1	TRBV5-1	.	CASRYEQFF	TGCGCCAGCAGGTATGAGCAGTTCTTC
.	TRBJ2-1	TRBV11-2	TRBD2	CASSLRARTSGGGGFF	TGTGCCAGCAGCCTCCGGGCGCGGACTAGCGGGGGAGGTGGGTTCTTC
.	TRBJ2-1	TRBV19	.	CASSIEVSSYNEQFF	TGTGCCAGTAGTATAGAAGTGAGCTCCTACAATGAGCAGTTCTTC
.	TRBJ2-5	TRBV7-9	.	CASSFAGGSETQYF	TGTGCCAGCAGTTTTGCAGGGGGGTCAGAGACCCAGTACTTC
.	TRBJ1-2	TRBV9	TRBD1	CASSPGTEPSYGYTF	TGTGCCAGCAGCCCAGGGACAGAGCCGTCGTATGGCTACACCTTC
.	TRBJ2-7	TRBV12-2	.	CASRYSACAYEQYF	TGTGCAAGTCGCTATAGCGCTTGCGCCTACGAGCAGTACTTC
.	TRBJ1-5	TRBV2	.	CASSLPQPRSPQHF	TGTGCCAGCAGTTTGCCACAACCCCGGTCCCCCCAGCATTTT
.	TRBJ1-4	TRBV15	TRBD1	CATSIGTGREKLFF	TGTGCCACCAGCATCGGGACAGGGCGAGAAAAACTGTTTTTT
.	TRBJ2-1	TRBV10-3	TRBD2	CAISELLPGLAGGYNEQFF	TGTGCCATCAGTGAGTTGTTACCGGGACTAGCGGGAGGGTACAATGAGCAGTTCTTC
few	TRBJ2-4	TRBV4-1	.	CASSQDLVEIAKNIQYF	TGCGCCAGCAGCCAAGATCTGGTGGAAATAGCCAAAAACATTCAGTACTTC
.	TRBJ2-7	TRBV6-1	.	CASSENGRSYEQYF	TGTGCCAGCAGTGAAAACGGGAGATCCTACGAGCAGTACTTC
.	TRBJ2-5	TRBV28	.	CASSLPGKETQYF	TGTGCCAGCAGTTTACCGGGGAAGGAGACCCAGTACTTC
few	TRBJ2-3	TRBV5-1	TRBD2	CASSTGTSGRGNTQYF	TGCGCCAGCAGCACAGGGACTAGCGGGAGGGGAAATACGCAGTATTTT
.	TRBJ1-1	TRBV2	.	CASSAEGMNTEAFF	TGTGCCAGCAGTGCAGAGGGGATGAACACTGAAGCTTTCTTT
.	TRBJ2-7	TRBV6-5	.	CASRLGSPLHEQYF	TGTGCCAGCAGGCTAGGGAGTCCCCTTCACGAGCAGTACTTC
.	TRBJ2-1	TRBV18	.	CASSPAGISYNEQFF	TGTGCCAGCTCACCAGCGGGAATCTCCTACAATGAGCAGTTCTTC
once	TRBJ1-5	TRBV7-9	.	CASSLTGYNQPQHF	TGTGCCAGCAGCTTAACAGGGTACAATCAGCCCCAGCATTTT
.	TRBJ2-7	TRBV5-6	.	CASSLGIDSYEQYF	TGTGCCAGCAGCTTGGGGATTGACTCCTACGAGCAGTACTTC
.	TRBJ2-3	TRBV30	.	CAWGTGSTDTQYF	TGTGCCTGGGGGACGGGAAGCACAGATACGCAGTATTTT
.	TRBJ2-1	TRBV5-6	.	CASSKMASFNEQFF	TGTGCCAGCAGTAAGATGGCGTCCTTCAATGAGCAGTTCTTC
.	TRBJ2-5	TRBV5-1	TRBD2	CASSLTSGNQETQYF	TGCGCCAGCAGCTTGACTAGCGGGAACCAAGAGACCCAGTACTTC
.	TRBJ2-1	TRBV30	TRBD1	CAWGPGGDSSYNEQFF	TGTGCCTGGGGCCCGGGTGGGGACAGCTCCTACAATGAGCAGTTCTTC
.	TRBJ2-7	TRBV14	TRBD1	CASSPGQGYEQYF	TGTGCCAGCAGCCCCGGACAGGGCTACGAGCAGTACTTC
.	TRBJ2-7	TRBV19	TRBD1	CASRLGQGASYEQYF	TGTGCCAGTAGGCTGGGACAGGGGGCGTCTTACGAGCAGTACTTC
.	TRBJ2-2	TRBV5-1	.	CASTFGGNTGELFF	TGCGCCAGCACTTTCGGAGGGAATACCGGGGAGCTGTTTTTT
.	TRBJ2-1	TRBV19	.	CASSIEPFRRRNEQFF	TGTGCCAGTAGTATAGAGCCTTTTCGCCGTAGGAATGAGCAGTTCTTC
few	TRBJ2-5	TRBV5-1	TRBD2	CASRLAGETQYF	TGCGCCAGCAGATTAGCGGGAGAGACCCAGTACTTC
few	TRBJ2-7	TRBV5-1	.	CASSVTPGPYEQYF	TGCGCCAGCAGCGTAACCCCGGGACCTTACGAGCAGTACTTC
.	TRBJ2-7	TRBV5-1	.	CASSLDYSYEQYF	TGCGCCAGCAGCTTGGACTACTCCTACGAGCAGTACTTC
once	TRBJ2-7	TRBV5-1	TRBD1	CASRGDGQGHSYEQYF	TGCGCCAGCAGGGGTGATGGACAGGGGCATTCCTACGAGCAGTACTTC
.	TRBJ2-1	TRBV11-3	TRBD2	CASSLGLADENEQFF	TGTGCCAGCAGCTTAGGACTAGCGGACGAAAATGAGCAGTTCTTC
.	TRBJ1-5	TRBV9	TRBD1	CASSVPGQGSYSNQPQHF	TGTGCCAGCAGCGTCCCGGGACAGGGATCTTATAGCAATCAGCCCCAGCATTTT
few	TRBJ2-1	TRBV30	TRBD2	CAWGSGTSGRVSSYNEQFF	TGTGCCTGGGGTTCCGGGACTAGCGGGAGGGTTAGCTCCTACAATGAGCAGTTCTTC
.	TRBJ2-1	TRBV5-1	TRBD2	CASSPNPAGDEQFF	TGCGCCAGCAGCCCGAATCCCGCGGGAGACGAGCAGTTCTTC
.	TRBJ2-5	TRBV19	.	CASRVGGKGETQYF	TGTGCCAGTAGAGTAGGCGGGAAGGGGGAGACCCAGTACTTC
.	TRBJ2-5	TRBV5-1	TRBD2	CASSLRGEGQETQYF	TGCGCCAGCAGCTTGCGAGGGGAGGGCCAAGAGACCCAGTACTTC
.	TRBJ1-4	TRBV6-6	.	CASTIIRNEKLFF	TGTGCCAGTACCATTATACGGAATGAAAAACTGTTTTTT
.	TRBJ2-1	TRBV7-8	.	CASSLAWDRQFF	TGTGCCAGCAGCTTAGCCTGGGATCGGCAGTTCTTC
.	TRBJ1-5	TRBV5-8	.	CASSSTGRGGNQPQHF	TGTGCCAGCAGCAGCACAGGCCGTGGGGGCAATCAGCCCCAGCATTTT
.	TRBJ1-1	TRBV28	.	CASRGVTEAFF	TGTGCCAGCAGGGGTGTCACTGAAGCTTTCTTT
.	TRBJ2-2	TRBV19	.	CASTGTPPAGELFF	TGTGCCAGTACCGGGACACCGCCGGCCGGGGAGCTGTTTTTT
once	TRBJ2-5	TRBV30	.	CAWSIDGETQYF	TGTGCCTGGAGTATAGATGGGGAGACCCAGTACTTC
.	TRBJ1-5	TRBV28	.	CASSMRTGQPQHF	TGTGCCAGCAGTATGCGGACTGGCCAGCCCCAGCATTTT
.	TRBJ1-4	TRBV7-7	.	CASGEAGGKLFF	TGTGCCTCTGGTGAGGCGGGTGGAAAACTGTTTTTT
.	TRBJ1-1	TRBV9	TRBD1	CASSATGAARRAFF	TGTGCCAGCAGCGCGACAGGGGCCGCGAGGAGAGCTTTCTTT